One sample yielded the 22 T cell receptor beta chains listed below, sequenced in a study of cytomegalovirus exposure and HLA in healthy donors (dated by TCRdb to between 2016 and 2019). The library was built by means of the immunoSEQ multiplex PCR assay. The immuneACCESS repertoire file appears here via TCRdb, limited to in-frame rearrangements. These files lack a portion of the clones; in checked studies, under half of the deficit traces to unresolved V genes, and the cause of the others is not known. In all, the sample holds some 170,000 clones, and more than 75% of those were seen once. Roughly 3% of the sample belongs to the ten largest clones. The sequenced material came from PBMCs. The source of these receptors is a man between 18 and 35 years old in good health and CMV-seropositive.

The rearrangement joins TRBV7-9 to TRBJ1-1; 8 bases map to TRBD1. Germline V gene data show CDR1 as SEHNR and CDR2 as FQNEAQ (reference sequence). The CDR3 is 15 amino acids. V was clipped by 11 bases and J by 5 bases; unmatched bases: 16. CDR3 coding DNA: TGTGCCTCCCGAGGACAGGGAAGAGTGGAGACTGAAGCTTTCTTT. Its translation: CASRGQGRVETEAFF. Drawing the rest from reference TRBV7-9 and TRBJ1-1, the complete variable domain is DTGVSQNPRHKITKRGQNVTFRCDPISEHNRLYWYRQTLGQGPEFLTYFQNEAQLEKSRLLSDRFSAERPKGSFSTLEIQRTEQGDSAMYLCASRGQGRVETEAFFGQGTRLTVV.

By its share, this clone is medium-sized. This chain joins TRBV7-8 and TRBJ1-2; D remains unclear. In germline, CDR1 is SGHVS, CDR2 FQNEAQ. V was pared by 0 bases and J by 8 bases, with 13 bases between. This CDR3 comprises 14 residues. The CDR3 protein is CASSLAAGTAGYTF. CDR3 bases: TGTGCCAGCAGCTTAGCGGCGGGTACAGCCGGCTACACCTTC.

V and J are TRBV5-1 and TRBJ2-2; D is undetermined. V was pared by 7 bases and J by 2 bases, with 9 bases between. CDR3 length: 13 amino acids. Germline loops: CDR1 SGHRS, CDR2 YFSETQ. In nucleotides, the CDR3 is TGCGCCAGCCAGACACAAAACACCGGGGAGCTGTTTTTT. Amino acids: CASQTQNTGELFF. The full variable domain, rest sourced from reference TRBV5-1 and TRBJ2-2, is KAGVTQTPRYLIKTRGQQVTLSCSPISGHRSVSWYQQTPGQGLQFLFEYFSETQRNKGNFPGRFSGRQFSNSRSEMNVSTLELGDSALYLCASQTQNTGELFFGEGSRLTVL.

The chain is built from TRBV7-2 and TRBJ2-1; 8 bases line up with TRBD2. V dropped 4 bases and J dropped 3; count of bases not matched to a gene: 11. The CDR3 extends over 17 amino acids. Germline V gene lookup returns CDR1 SGHTA and CDR2 FQGNSA. As DNA, the CDR3 is TGTGCCAGCAGCTCCCCCGGGGGAGCGGGGGTCTACAATGAGCAGTTCTTC. Its translation is CASSSPGGAGVYNEQFF.

The J gene is TRBJ2-1, the V gene TRBV15, with D tentatively TRBD1 (6 bases). Germline loops: CDR1 LNHNV, CDR2 YYDKDF (reference sequence). Trimming took 4 bases from V and 8 from J, leaving 21 bases between them. This CDR3 comprises 16 residues. The CDR3 is CATSTFGTKGHHEQFF. CDR3 sequence (DNA): TGTGCCACCAGCACGTTCGGGACCAAGGGACACCATGAGCAGTTCTTC.

The rearrangement uses TRBV19 and TRBJ1-2; the D gene is possibly TRBD1 (6 bases). V lost 5 bases and J lost 8, with 12 bases in between. The CDR3 spans 12 residues. The germline V gene has CDR1 LNHDA and CDR2 SQIVND (reference sequence). The CDR3 loop reads CASSPAGVGYTF. As DNA, the CDR3 is TGTGCCAGTAGTCCAGCAGGGGTCGGCTACACCTTC.

Of note for this clone: Other DNA sequences in this specimen translate into the identical CDR3. The chain employs TRBV28 and TRBJ2-7; D is unclear. The length of the CDR3 is 12 residues. The V and J ends lost 5 bases and 2 bases respectively, with 7 bases between them. From germline, CDR1 is MDHEN and CDR2 SYDVKM. Here the CDR3 DNA reads TGTGCCAGCAGTCTCTCCGCCTACGAGCAGTACTTC. It translates to CASSLSAYEQYF.

The gene calls are TRBV7-2 and TRBJ2-7, with a weak D call TRBD2 (6 bases). There are 12 residues in the CDR3. Germline V gene data show CDR1 as SGHTA and CDR2 as FQGNSA. V lost 5 bases and J 6 bases, leaving 11 bases between the germline ends. In DNA, the CDR3 is TGTGCCAGCAGCCCCCGGGGAGGCGAGCAGTACTTC. Translating it yields CASSPRGGEQYF.

The rearrangement joins TRBV10-3 to TRBJ1-4; 9 bases fit TRBD1. Germline assignment: CDR1 ENHRY and CDR2 SYGVKD. J lost 7 bases, V lost 4 bases, and 7 bases had no gene match. This CDR3 comprises 15 residues. The CDR3 region is CAISVGDRETEKLFF. CDR3 DNA sequence: TGTGCCATCAGTGTGGGGGACAGGGAGACTGAAAAACTGTTTTTT.

This chain connects TRBV27 to TRBJ2-1; possibly TRBD2 for D (6 bases). V lost 8 bases and J lost 7, with 6 bases in between. The germline CDR1 and CDR2 sequences are MNHEY and SMNVEV (reference sequence). This CDR3 comprises 10 residues. The CDR3 region has the DNA TGTGCCAGCGGGAGGAATGAGCAGTTCTTC. It specifies CASGRNEQFF.

The chain combines TRBV6-5 with TRBJ1-2; a possible D gene is TRBD1 (6 bases). The CDR3 is made up of 15 amino acids. Trimming shortened V by 0 bases and J by 2 bases, and 10 bases separated the two germline ends. CDR1 and CDR2 (germline): MNHEY, SVGAGI. The CDR3 bases are TGTGCCAGCAGTTACTCAATAACAGGGAACTATGGCTACACCTTC. Translated: CASSYSITGNYGYTF.

The chain combines TRBV10-3 with TRBJ2-1; tentatively, D is TRBD2 (6 bases). The germline gives CDR1 ENHRY, CDR2 SYGVKD. The CDR3 is made up of 15 amino acids. The ends were cut back, 1 base at V and 6 bases at J, with 13 bases in the middle. The CDR3 region is CAISEWDSSANEQFF. CDR3 nucleotides: TGTGCCATCAGTGAGTGGGACTCCTCGGCCAATGAGCAGTTCTTC.

J is TRBJ1-2 and V is TRBV18; the match to TRBD1 covers 9 bases. The length of the CDR3 is 16 residues. J was trimmed by 2 bases and V by 3 bases; bases with no gene match: 7. Germline values: CDR1 KGHSH, CDR2 LQKENI. The CDR3: CASSPPGQGLNYGYTF. CDR3 coding DNA: TGTGCCAGCTCACCCCCGGGACAGGGCCTCAACTATGGCTACACCTTC. Filled out from reference TRBV18 and TRBJ1-2, the complete variable domain reads NAGVMQNPRHLVRRRGQEARLRCSPMKGHSHVYWYRQLPEEGLKFMVYLQKENIIDESGMPKERFSAEFPKEGPSILRIQQVVRGDSAAYFCASSPPGQGLNYGYTFGSGTRLTVV.

The rearrangement uses TRBV12-5 and TRBJ2-3; 12 nucleotides align to TRBD2. Germline V gene data show CDR1 as LGHNT and CDR2 as FRNRAP. There are 16 residues in the CDR3. Trimming cost V 7 bases and J 2 bases; bases outside gene matches: 7. CDR3 sequence (DNA): TGTGCTAGTGCCCGTGGACTAGCGGGGCCCACAGATACGCAGTATTTT. Translating it yields CASARGLAGPTDTQYF.

The chain joins TRBV25-1 to TRBJ2-7, with TRBD1 matching over 7 bases. The CDR3 length is 14 residues. Germline-derived CDR1 and CDR2 are MGHDK and SYGVNS. V was clipped by 3 bases and J by 2 bases; unmatched bases: 4. For the CDR3, the DNA is TGTGCCAGCAGTGACCCGGGACAGACCTACGAGCAGTACTTC. It yields the protein CASSDPGQTYEQYF.

This rearrangement joins TRBV7-3 to TRBJ2-1; 7 positions agree with TRBD2. The junction had 11 bases not matched to a gene; V was cut back by 4 bases and J by 5 bases. Germline-derived CDR1 and CDR2 are SGHTA and FQGTGA. The CDR3 covers 16 residues. CDR3 residues: CASSSTPGLADNEQFF. CDR3 DNA sequence: TGTGCCAGCAGCTCTACCCCTGGGCTAGCGGACAATGAGCAGTTCTTC.

This clone was detected only once. The chain joins TRBV30 to TRBJ1-2; D uncertain. Germline values: CDR1 GTSNPN, CDR2 SVGIG (reference sequence). Trimming cost V 1 base and J 5 bases, with 14 bases left between them. The CDR3 sequence is 14 residues long. This CDR3 is CAWSDTTISYGYTF. The CDR3 DNA reads TGTGCCTGGAGTGACACCACGATAAGTTATGGCTACACCTTC.

The genes are TRBV7-8 and TRBJ2-3; tentatively, D is TRBD2 (6 bases). This CDR3 has 17 residues. Germline CDR1 and CDR2: SGHVS and FQNEAQ. The V end was cut by 5 bases, the J end by 2 bases, with 20 bases between. Here the CDR3 reads CASSPRDFSSNTDTQYF. The CDR3 bases are TGTGCCAGCAGCCCCAGGGACTTCTCCTCGAACACAGATACGCAGTATTTT.

J is TRBJ1-1 and V is TRBV7-6, with 9 positions matching TRBD1. V lost 6 bases, J lost 4 bases, and 3 bases stayed unmatched. The germline CDR1 and CDR2 sequences are SGHVS and FNYEAQ. The CDR3 has 13 residues. CDR3 loop: CASRQDRGTEAFF. CDR3 bases: TGTGCCAGCAGACAGGACAGGGGCACTGAAGCTTTCTTT. Combining the CDR3 with reference TRBV7-6 and TRBJ1-1 gives the whole variable domain GAGVSQSPRYKVTKRGQDVALRCDPISGHVSLYWYRQALGQGPEFLTYFNYEAQQDKSGLPNDRFSAERPEGSISTLTIQRTEQRDSAMYRCASRQDRGTEAFFGQGTRLTVV.

The V gene is TRBV6-1, the J gene TRBJ2-3; D possibly corresponds to TRBD1 (5 bases). This CDR3 region has 15 residues. The germline CDR1 and CDR2 sequences are MNHNS and SASEGT. V was shortened by 2 bases and J by 1 base, with 10 bases between the two germline ends. The CDR3 loop is CASSEWGPRTDTQYF. CDR3 nucleotide sequence: TGTGCCAGCAGTGAATGGGGCCCTCGCACAGATACGCAGTATTTT.

The chain couples TRBV7-6 to TRBJ2-1, with 8 bases matching TRBD2. With 8 bases clipped from V and 7 bases from J, the junction kept 7 bases outside the gene matches. The CDR3 contains 13 residues. Germline lookup yields CDR1 SGHVS and CDR2 FNYEAQ. CDR3 DNA sequence: TGTGCCAGCGGGGGGTCTAGCGGGAATGAGCAGTTCTTC. It codes for CASGGSSGNEQFF.

This clone showed up just once. V and J are TRBV7-9 and TRBJ1-2; the D is unclear. Germline assignment: CDR1 SEHNR and CDR2 FQNEAQ (reference sequence). The V and J ends lost 2 bases and 1 base respectively, with 14 bases between them. This CDR3 comprises 16 residues. In DNA form, the CDR3 reads TGTGCCAGCAGCTTAAATCTCTTCAGGAATAACTATGGCTACACCTTC. The encoded protein is CASSLNLFRNNYGYTF.